The source of this TCR beta chain is a study of OX40 agonist ivuxolimab in advanced cancers. The overall study: Patients were dosed with the agonistic anti-OX40 (CD134) antibody ivuxolimab.

The CDR3 runs to 16 residues. From germline, CDR1 is SGHAT and CDR2 FQNNGV. Trimming cost V 4 bases and J 4 bases; bases outside gene matches: 6. The protocol was immunoSEQ multiplex PCR, while the TCRdb copy is restricted to in-frame clones and leaves out a portion. The sample lists around 84,000 clones, around 84% seen once, with approximately 7.4% in the top ten. The clonotype was recovered from an adult with an advanced solid tumor such as melanoma, head and neck, liver or kidney cancer. Source: CD4+ or CD8+ T cells sorted from blood, taken in a trial of the OX40 agonist ivuxolimab. This chain connects TRBV11-2 to TRBJ2-1; 11 bases are a match to TRBD2. CDR3 residues: CASSSRLAGIYNEQFF. CDR3 bases: TGTGCCAGCAGCTCGCGACTAGCGGGGATTTACAATGAGCAGTTCTTC. Drawing the rest from reference TRBV11-2 and TRBJ2-1, the complete variable domain is EAGVAQSPRYKIIEKRQSVAFWCNPISGHATLYWYQQILGQGPKLLIQFQNNGVVDDSQLPKDRFSAERLKGVDSTLKIQPAKLEDSAVYLCASSSRLAGIYNEQFFGPGTRLTVL.